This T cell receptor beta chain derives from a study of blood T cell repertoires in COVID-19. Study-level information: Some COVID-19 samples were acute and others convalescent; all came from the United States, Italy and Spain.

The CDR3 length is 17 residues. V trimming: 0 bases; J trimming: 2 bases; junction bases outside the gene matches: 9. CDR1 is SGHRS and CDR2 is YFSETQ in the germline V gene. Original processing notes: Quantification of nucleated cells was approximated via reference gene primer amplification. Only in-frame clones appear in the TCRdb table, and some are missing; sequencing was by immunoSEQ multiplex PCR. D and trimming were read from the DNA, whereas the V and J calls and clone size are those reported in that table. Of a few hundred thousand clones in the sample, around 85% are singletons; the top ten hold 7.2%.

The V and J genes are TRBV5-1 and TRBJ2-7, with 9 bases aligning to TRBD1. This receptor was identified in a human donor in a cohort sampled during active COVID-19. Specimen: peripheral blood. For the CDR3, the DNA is TGCGCCAGCAGCTTGGGGGCCGGGACAGGGACCACCTACGAGCAGTACTTC. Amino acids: CASSLGAGTGTTYEQYF.